Sequencing of this T cell receptor beta chain was carried out in a study of T cell repertoires in ileal Crohn's disease. Across the whole study: At surgery, 30% to 40% of patients smoked, with median disease duration roughly 8.3 years. MI samples are biopsies from the surgical specimen's proximal margin.

Time point specified: proximal margin of the surgical specimen (macroscopically non-inflamed). CDR3 size: 15 residues. V lost 4 bases to trimming and J lost 3 bases, with 13 bases between them. Germline CDR1 and CDR2: SGHRS and YFSETQ. Overall study results and limits: Compared with non-smokers, active smokers at surgery showed more clonal expansions. Clonality above 26.8% at surgery always came with endoscopic recurrence.

Sequencing was performed with immunoSEQ multiplex PCR; in TCRdb, only in-frame clones are kept and a portion is missing. This sample has roughly 2,000 clones, with around 85% found just once. With regard to this clone: Its matching antigen is unknown.

Sequenced material: ileal tissue. This clonotype was obtained from an adult with Crohn's disease. The J gene is TRBJ2-2, the V gene TRBV5-1; possible D gene TRBD2, 5 bases. CDR3 coding DNA: TGCGCCAGCAGCGCCGAAACACTAGACACCGGGGAGCTGTTTTTT. Translation gives CASSAETLDTGELFF.